Given below is one TCR beta chain in context. The sample belongs to a study of control samples from healthy donors and cancer patients. Data came from immunoSEQ multiplex PCR; TCRdb stores just in-frame clones and leaves some out. Among about 89,000 clones listed, about 89% were seen once. The V end was cut by 9 bases, the J end by 3 bases, with 14 bases between. This CDR3 region has 13 residues. Germline-derived CDR1 and CDR2 are PRHDT and FYEKMQ (reference sequence). This chain connects TRBV13 to TRBJ2-5; weak D call: TRBD2 (5 bases). This clonotype originated in a man aged 25 to 40 in good health. Sequenced material: blood. In DNA, the CDR3 is TGTGCCAGGGCTGTAGGACTCGAAGAGACCCAGTACTTC. Translated, it gives CARAVGLEETQYF. The variable domain in full, with the rest retrieved from reference TRBV13 and TRBJ2-5, is AAGVIQSPRHLIKEKRETATLKCYPIPRHDTVYWYQQGPGQDPQFLISFYEKMQSDKGSIPDRFSAQQFSDYHSELNMSSLELGDSALYFCARAVGLEETQYFGPGTRLLVL.